The 17 T cell receptor beta chains below come from one sample, sequenced in a study of cytomegalovirus exposure and HLA in healthy donors. The PCR employed 60 Vbeta primers together with 13 Jbeta primers. Sequencing was performed with immunoSEQ multiplex PCR; in TCRdb, only in-frame clones are kept and a portion is missing. The data contain about 170,000 clones, approximately 81% of them singletons. The sample taken for sequencing was PBMCs. These receptors were obtained from a man younger than 40 in good health and CMV-seropositive.

The chain carries TRBV4-1 and TRBJ2-3; 13 nucleotides line up with TRBD2. CDR3 length: 20 amino acids. Germline CDR1 reads MGHRA; CDR2 reads YSYEKL. Trimming took 4 bases from V and 1 from J; bases not matched to a gene: 14. CDR3 amino acids: CASSLRLAGGYRPGTDTQYF. In DNA form, the CDR3 reads TGCGCCAGCAGCCTTAGACTAGCGGGAGGCTACCGCCCTGGCACAGATACGCAGTATTTT.

This chain connects TRBV4-2 to TRBJ2-5, with D perhaps TRBD2 (5 bases). Looked up from germline, CDR1 is LGHNA and CDR2 is YNFKEQ. The CDR3 sequence is 14 residues long. Trimming left V 2 bases short and J 2 bases short, with 9 bases between. For the CDR3, the DNA is TGTGCCAGCAGCCAACGGGGTAATCAAGAGACCCAGTACTTC. Its protein product is CASSQRGNQETQYF.

This chain joins TRBV18 and TRBJ1-5, with a weak D call TRBD1 (6 bases). The length of the CDR3 is 13 residues. V was trimmed by 3 bases and J by 7 bases, leaving 10 bases between them. Germline CDR1 reads KGHSH; CDR2 reads LQKENI. Here the CDR3 DNA reads TGTGCCAGCTCACCTCAGGGGATACAGCCCCAGCATTTT. This codes for CASSPQGIQPQHF.

Concerning this clone: Relative to the germline gene, one junction end is altered; a read error may explain this. The V gene is TRBV2, the J gene TRBJ2-1; 7 bases map to TRBD1. This CDR3 is 9 amino acids long. CDR1 is SNHLY and CDR2 is FYNNEI in the germline V gene. CDR3 sequence reads: CASSTRGLF. The DNA of the CDR3 is TGTGCCAGCAGTACTAGGGGGCTCTTC.

This rearrangement joins TRBV20-1 to TRBJ2-7; maybe TRBD1 (5 bases). The CDR3 covers 11 residues. Deletions cut 5 bases from V and 5 bases from J, with 10 bases between. The germline gives CDR1 DFQATT, CDR2 SNEGSKA (reference sequence). CDR3 amino acids: CSAFRVHEQYF. CDR3 in DNA: TGCAGTGCTTTCAGGGTCCACGAGCAGTACTTC.

The chain has TRBV9 and TRBJ2-7; 7 bases match TRBD1. This CDR3 has 15 residues. The J segment lost 1 base and the V segment lost 2 bases, leaving 6 bases of the junction unmatched. Per the germline V gene, CDR1 is SGDLS and CDR2 is YYNGEE. The CDR3 loop is CASSVGTGVSYEQYF. The CDR3 DNA reads as TGTGCCAGCAGCGTCGGAACAGGGGTATCCTACGAGCAGTACTTC.

The gene calls are TRBV19 and TRBJ2-7, with D maybe TRBD1 (6 bases). Germline V gives CDR1 LNHDA, CDR2 SQIVND (reference sequence). Trimming removed 9 bases at V and 1 base at J, with 16 bases between. The CDR3 loop spans 14 amino acids. CDR3: CARRHAGQSYEQYV. The CDR3 DNA sequence: TGTGCCAGACGCCACGCTGGACAGTCCTACGAGCAGTACGTC.

V gene TRBV19 combines with J gene TRBJ2-7; weak D call: TRBD2 (5 bases). The CDR3 loop spans 14 amino acids. Germline CDR1 reads LNHDA; CDR2 reads SQIVND (reference sequence). The germline V and J ends were trimmed by 5 bases and 2 bases, with 13 bases remaining between them. The CDR3 DNA follows: TGTGCCAGTAGTGCTGGCGGGCCGCCCTACGAGCAGTACGTC. It codes for CASSAGGPPYEQYV.

The table lists this clone with a count of one. This rearrangement joins TRBV5-1 to TRBJ2-3; D is undetermined. The germline V gene encodes CDR1 SGHRS and CDR2 YFSETQ. There are 15 residues in the CDR3. Trimming pared 3 bases from V and 0 bases from J, leaving 11 bases between. The CDR3 DNA reads as TGCGCCAGCAGCTCCAGCGCTTTTAGCACAGATACGCAGTATTTT. Translated: CASSSSAFSTDTQYF.

This clone was recorded a few times. The CDR3 region has the DNA TGTGCCAGCAGCCAAGCCTTGCGGGGACTCGAAGCTTTCTTT. Translating it yields CASSQALRGLEAFF. The chain carries TRBV4-2 and TRBJ1-1, with D possibly matching TRBD1 (5 bases). There are 14 residues in the CDR3. Trimming removed 1 base at V and 8 bases at J, with 14 bases between. Germline V CDR1 and CDR2: LGHNA, YNFKEQ.

The chain is built from TRBV7-9 and TRBJ2-5; tentative D call: TRBD2 (6 bases). The V and J ends lost 1 base and 5 bases respectively, with 14 bases between them. The CDR3 contains 15 residues. From germline, CDR1 is SEHNR and CDR2 FQNEAQ (reference sequence). The CDR3 sequence: CASSLVSAGRETQYF. CDR3 bases: TGTGCCAGCAGCTTAGTCTCTGCGGGACGGGAGACCCAGTACTTC.

CDR3 coding DNA: TGTGCCAGCAGCCCAACCGGGACAGGGGTAGGCTACACCTTC. Amino acids: CASSPTGTGVGYTF. This rearrangement joins TRBV7-2 to TRBJ1-2; 10 nucleotides match TRBD1. Germline V CDR1 and CDR2: SGHTA, FQGNSA. J gave up 8 bases and V 5 bases, and 8 bases lay outside the gene matches. CDR3 length equals 14 residues.

The chain is built from TRBV15 and TRBJ1-4; TRBD1 matches at 7 bases. Per the germline V gene, CDR1 is LNHNV and CDR2 is YYDKDF (reference sequence). The J segment lost 4 bases and the V segment lost 2 bases, leaving 4 bases of the junction unmatched. The CDR3 spans 15 residues. This chain's CDR3 is CATSRNRGDNEKLFF. CDR3 DNA sequence: TGTGCCACCAGCAGAAACAGGGGAGATAATGAAAAACTGTTTTTT.

This chain uses TRBV4-3 with TRBJ1-4; D remains unclear. The CDR3 loop spans 16 amino acids. V lost 0 bases, J lost 8 bases, and 16 bases lay in between. The germline CDR1 and CDR2 sequences are LGHNA and YSLEER. For the CDR3, the DNA is TGCGCCAGCAGCCAAGATCGAAGACAAGGAGGGGAAAAACTGTTTTTT. It encodes CASSQDRRQGGEKLFF.

The chain uses TRBV7-9 and TRBJ2-5, with D unresolved. The CDR3 runs 13 residues. The V and J ends lost 7 bases and 1 base respectively, with 10 bases between them. Germline CDR1 reads SEHNR; CDR2 reads FQNEAQ (reference sequence). CDR3 bases: TGTGCCAGCACCCGAGGAACCCAAGAGACCCAGTACTTC. Protein product: CASTRGTQETQYF.

The chain joins TRBV6-1 to TRBJ2-6; D gene uncertain. Germline V gene sequence: CDR1 MNHNS, CDR2 SASEGT. V lost 1 base and J 0 bases, leaving 4 bases between the germline ends. The CDR3 is made up of 15 amino acids. The CDR3 sequence is CASSEGGSGANVLTF. The CDR3 DNA reads as TGTGCCAGCAGTGAAGGAGGCTCTGGGGCCAACGTCCTGACTTTC.

This sequence joins TRBV2 and TRBJ2-2; D perhaps matches TRBD2 (6 bases). Germline V lookup: CDR1 SNHLY, CDR2 FYNNEI. CDR3 length: 14 amino acids. With 4 bases removed from V and 5 bases from J, the gap between germline ends came to 11 bases. The CDR3 sequence: CASSVRERTGELFF. In DNA form, the CDR3 reads TGTGCCAGCAGTGTTCGGGAGCGGACCGGGGAGCTGTTTTTT.